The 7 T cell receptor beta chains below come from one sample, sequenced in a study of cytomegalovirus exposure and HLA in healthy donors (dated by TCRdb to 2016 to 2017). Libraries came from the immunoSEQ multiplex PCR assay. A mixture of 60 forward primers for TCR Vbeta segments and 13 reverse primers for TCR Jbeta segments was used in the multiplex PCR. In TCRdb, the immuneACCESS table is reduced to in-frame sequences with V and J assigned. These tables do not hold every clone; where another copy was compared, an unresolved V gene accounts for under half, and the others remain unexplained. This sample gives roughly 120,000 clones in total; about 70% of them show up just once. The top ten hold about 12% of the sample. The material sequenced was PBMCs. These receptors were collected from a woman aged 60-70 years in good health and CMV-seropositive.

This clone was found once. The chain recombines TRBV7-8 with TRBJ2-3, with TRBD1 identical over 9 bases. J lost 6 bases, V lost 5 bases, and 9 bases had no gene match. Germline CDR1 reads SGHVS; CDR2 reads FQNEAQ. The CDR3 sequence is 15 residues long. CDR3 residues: CASSPDRGGRDTQYF. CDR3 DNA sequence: TGTGCCAGCAGCCCCGACAGGGGGGGGCGGGATACGCAGTATTTT.

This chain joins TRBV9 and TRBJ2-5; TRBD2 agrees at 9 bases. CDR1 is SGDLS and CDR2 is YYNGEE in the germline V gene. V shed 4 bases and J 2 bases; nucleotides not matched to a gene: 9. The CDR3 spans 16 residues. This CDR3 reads CASSISSGGAQETQYF. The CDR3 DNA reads TGTGCCAGCAGCATAAGTAGCGGGGGAGCGCAAGAGACCCAGTACTTC.

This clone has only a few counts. As DNA, the CDR3 is TGTGCCAGCAGCTTAACAAGGGGGTCTCTAGCCAAAAACATTCAGTACTTC. It yields the protein CASSLTRGSLAKNIQYF. V is TRBV7-9 and J is TRBJ2-4; tentative D call: TRBD1 (6 bases). Germline V gene data show CDR1 as SEHNR and CDR2 as FQNEAQ (reference sequence). The CDR3 consists of 17 residues. The V end lost 2 bases, the J end lost 0 bases, and 14 bases lay between the germline ends.

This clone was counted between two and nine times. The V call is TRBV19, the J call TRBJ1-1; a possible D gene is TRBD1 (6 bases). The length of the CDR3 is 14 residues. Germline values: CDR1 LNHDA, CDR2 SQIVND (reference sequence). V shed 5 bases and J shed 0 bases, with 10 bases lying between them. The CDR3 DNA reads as TGTGCCAGTAGTTATGGGACACTGAACACTGAAGCTTTCTTT. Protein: CASSYGTLNTEAFF. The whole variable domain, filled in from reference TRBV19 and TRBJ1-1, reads DGGITQSPKYLFRKEGQNVTLSCEQNLNHDAMYWYRQDPGQGLRLIYYSQIVNDFQKGDIAEGYSVSREKKESFPLTVTSAQKNPTAFYLCASSYGTLNTEAFFGQGTRLTVV.

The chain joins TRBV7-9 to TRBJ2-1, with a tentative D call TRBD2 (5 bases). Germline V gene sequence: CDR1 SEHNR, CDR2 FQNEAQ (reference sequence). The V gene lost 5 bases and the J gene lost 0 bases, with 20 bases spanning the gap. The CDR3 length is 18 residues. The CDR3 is CASSRDLKRMSSYNEQFF. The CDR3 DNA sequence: TGTGCCAGCAGCCGCGACCTGAAGCGGATGAGCTCCTACAATGAGCAGTTCTTC.

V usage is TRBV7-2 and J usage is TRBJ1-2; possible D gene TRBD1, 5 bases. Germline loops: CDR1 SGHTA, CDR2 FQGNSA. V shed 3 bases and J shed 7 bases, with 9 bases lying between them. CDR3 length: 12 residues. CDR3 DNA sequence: TGTGCCAGCAGCTTTACGCAGGGTGGCTACACCTTC. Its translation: CASSFTQGGYTF.

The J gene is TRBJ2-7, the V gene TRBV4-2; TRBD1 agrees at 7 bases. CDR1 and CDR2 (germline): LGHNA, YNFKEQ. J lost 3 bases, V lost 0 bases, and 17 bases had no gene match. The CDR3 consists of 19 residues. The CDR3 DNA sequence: TGTGCCAGCAGCCAAGATCAAGTGGGTAGGGGGCGTATGCTCTACGAGCAGTACTTC. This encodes CASSQDQVGRGRMLYEQYF.